The clone carrying this T cell receptor beta chain was seen a few times. Its antigen is unknown. TCRdb called the 5' RACE reads again in MiXCR, with one record for every CDR3 protein. Among roughly 510,000 distinct CDR3 sequences listed, 15% to 20% were seen once. Germline CDR1 SGHAT, CDR2 FQNNGV. Trimming took 1 base from V and 8 from J, leaving 6 bases between them. The CDR3 is 12 residues long. This specimen comes from a study of T-cell memory formation after mild COVID-19. Study observations and caveats: The SARS-CoV-2 specificity of second-wave clones reaching peak at day 37 remained unverified. CD8+ contracting clones occupied EMRA, while CD4+ ones occupied mainly CM and EM.

This rearrangement joins TRBV11-2 to TRBJ2-1, with D uncertain. The TCR sequence derives from an adult woman who had mild COVID-19 (a few samples of this study predate the infection). Cell type and time point are not known. The source material was PBMCs or a T cell subset sorted from them (not recorded which). Here the CDR3 DNA reads TGTGCCAGCAGCTTAGGAAGACATGAGCAGTTCTTC. Its protein product is CASSLGRHEQFF.